Listed below are T cell receptor beta chains from one sample, sequenced in a study of PD-1 blockade in classical Hodgkin lymphoma. Profiled with immunoSEQ multiplex PCR; TCRdb holds only in-frame clones, not every one. The repertoire holds tens of thousands of clones, with more than 90% as singletons. The sample was peripheral blood mononuclear cells (PBMCs), taken before the fourth cycle of nivolumab. Receptor source: a human donor with classical Hodgkin lymphoma. Each CDR3 is given with its conserved first and last residue. Fields, in order: V gene, D gene, clone size, J gene, CDR3 length, CDR3 DNA, CDR3 protein. A D gene is named only where the DNA matches it firmly. Size is stated for part of the rows, as once, few or many counts, or as a class when the clone is expanded.

v_gene: TRBV18; d_gene: .; abundance: once; j_gene: TRBJ1-1; len: 14; CDR3nt: TGTGCCAGCTCACCTTTAGCGATGGACACTGAAGCTTTCTTT; CDR3aa: CASSPLAMDTEAFF
v_gene: TRBV14; d_gene: .; abundance: .; j_gene: TRBJ1-2; len: 15; CDR3nt: TGTGCCAGCGCCGTTTCAAGGACTGTTAACTATGGCTACACCTTC; CDR3aa: CASAVSRTVNYGYTF
v_gene: TRBV19; d_gene: .; abundance: .; j_gene: TRBJ1-5; len: 15; CDR3nt: TGTGCCAGCAAGTACCGGACAGAACTAAATCAGCCCCAGCATTTT; CDR3aa: CASKYRTELNQPQHF
v_gene: TRBV27; d_gene: .; abundance: .; j_gene: TRBJ2-1; len: 17; CDR3nt: TGTGCCAGCAGTTGGGCTGGCGGAAGAAGCTCCTACAATGAGCAGTTCTTC; CDR3aa: CASSWAGGRSSYNEQFF
v_gene: TRBV19; d_gene: .; abundance: few; j_gene: TRBJ1-5; len: 12; CDR3nt: TGTGCCAGCGGACAGCTGAATCAGCCCCAGCATTTT; CDR3aa: CASGQLNQPQHF
v_gene: TRBV4-1; d_gene: .; abundance: .; j_gene: TRBJ2-3; len: 15; CDR3nt: TGCGCCAGCAGCCGTAGCGGTGAGGGCACAGATACGCAGTATTTT; CDR3aa: CASSRSGEGTDTQYF
v_gene: TRBV19; d_gene: .; abundance: .; j_gene: TRBJ2-7; len: 14; CDR3nt: TGTGCCAGTAGTACTGGGGTCGGAGCCTACGAGCAGTACTTC; CDR3aa: CASSTGVGAYEQYF
v_gene: TRBV7-7; d_gene: .; abundance: .; j_gene: TRBJ2-3; len: 14; CDR3nt: TGTGCTAGCACCACCTCTCCCGGGGCAGATACGCAGTATTTT; CDR3aa: CASTTSPGADTQYF
v_gene: TRBV9; d_gene: TRBD2; abundance: .; j_gene: TRBJ2-7; len: 15; CDR3nt: TGTGCCAGCAGCCCCCGACTAGCGGGAGAGAACGAGCAGTACTTC; CDR3aa: CASSPRLAGENEQYF
v_gene: TRBV5-8; d_gene: TRBD2; abundance: .; j_gene: TRBJ2-3; len: 17; CDR3nt: TGTGCCAGCAGCTTGATAAGCGGGACTCTTGTCGCAGATACGCAGTATTTT; CDR3aa: CASSLISGTLVADTQYF
v_gene: TRBV18; d_gene: .; abundance: .; j_gene: TRBJ2-5; len: 14; CDR3nt: TGTGCCAGCTCACCGAGGACGGGTCGGGAGACCCAGTACTTC; CDR3aa: CASSPRTGRETQYF
v_gene: TRBV27; d_gene: TRBD2; abundance: .; j_gene: TRBJ2-3; len: 19; CDR3nt: TGTGCCAGCAGTCTCACCGGGACTAGCACCACTAAAAGCACAGATACGCAGTATTTT; CDR3aa: CASSLTGTSTTKSTDTQYF
v_gene: TRBV29-1; d_gene: .; abundance: few; j_gene: TRBJ2-3; len: 13; CDR3nt: TGCAGCGTTGAAAGGACAAACACAGATACGCAGTATTTT; CDR3aa: CSVERTNTDTQYF
v_gene: TRBV11-2; d_gene: .; abundance: .; j_gene: TRBJ2-1; len: 12; CDR3nt: TGTGCCAGCAGCGGGGCCTACAATGAGCAGTTCTTC; CDR3aa: CASSGAYNEQFF
v_gene: TRBV6-1; d_gene: TRBD1; abundance: .; j_gene: TRBJ1-5; len: 13; CDR3nt: TGTGCCAGCAGTGAACACAGGGGTCAGCCCCAGCATTTT; CDR3aa: CASSEHRGQPQHF
v_gene: TRBV7-8; d_gene: .; abundance: .; j_gene: TRBJ2-1; len: 18; CDR3nt: TGTGCCAGCAGCTCAAAAAGACTGGCATTGAAAACCTACAATGAGCAGTTCTTC; CDR3aa: CASSSKRLALKTYNEQFF
v_gene: TRBV19; d_gene: .; abundance: .; j_gene: TRBJ1-1; len: 15; CDR3nt: TGTGCCAGTAGTATAAGTTTCGGGGGGAACACTGAAGCTTTCTTT; CDR3aa: CASSISFGGNTEAFF
v_gene: TRBV4-1; d_gene: .; abundance: .; j_gene: TRBJ2-5; len: 14; CDR3nt: TGCGCCAGCAGCCAAGAAAGCAGCCAAGAGACCCAGTACTTC; CDR3aa: CASSQESSQETQYF
v_gene: TRBV11-2; d_gene: .; abundance: .; j_gene: TRBJ2-1; len: 13; CDR3nt: TGTGCCAGCAGCTTAGGACGTGTCAATGAGCAGTTCTTC; CDR3aa: CASSLGRVNEQFF
v_gene: TRBV15; d_gene: TRBD1; abundance: .; j_gene: TRBJ2-5; len: 17; CDR3nt: TGTGCCACCAGCAGAGATGAGGGGGCACTTGTCGGAGAGACCCAGTACTTC; CDR3aa: CATSRDEGALVGETQYF
v_gene: TRBV11-2; d_gene: TRBD2; abundance: .; j_gene: TRBJ2-3; len: 15; CDR3nt: TGTGCCAGCAGCTACACTAGCGGGGGTGCAGATACGCAGTATTTT; CDR3aa: CASSYTSGGADTQYF
v_gene: TRBV6-1; d_gene: TRBD2; abundance: .; j_gene: TRBJ2-2; len: 15; CDR3nt: TGTGCCAGCAGGATCGGGACTAGTCGAGCCGGGGAGCTGTTTTTT; CDR3aa: CASRIGTSRAGELFF
v_gene: TRBV7-9; d_gene: .; abundance: .; j_gene: TRBJ2-3; len: 15; CDR3nt: TGTGCCAGCAGCTTACCCGGTGGCAGCACAGATACGCAGTATTTT; CDR3aa: CASSLPGGSTDTQYF
v_gene: TRBV18; d_gene: .; abundance: .; j_gene: TRBJ2-3; len: 15; CDR3nt: TGTGCCAGCTCACCACAGGACTACAAAACAGATACGCAGTATTTT; CDR3aa: CASSPQDYKTDTQYF
v_gene: TRBV28; d_gene: .; abundance: .; j_gene: TRBJ2-7; len: 13; CDR3nt: TGTGCCAGCAACTCGGGGAGAACCTACGAGCAGTACTTC; CDR3aa: CASNSGRTYEQYF
v_gene: TRBV7-7; d_gene: .; abundance: few; j_gene: TRBJ1-1; len: 12; CDR3nt: TGTGCGGGGGGGCAGACCAACACTGAAGCTTTCTTT; CDR3aa: CAGGQTNTEAFF
v_gene: TRBV29-1; d_gene: .; abundance: .; j_gene: TRBJ2-1; len: 14; CDR3nt: TGCAGCGTTGGTGGGACCAATTCCTACAATGAGCAGTTCTTC; CDR3aa: CSVGGTNSYNEQFF
v_gene: TRBV11-2; d_gene: .; abundance: .; j_gene: TRBJ1-1; len: 15; CDR3nt: TGTGCCAGCAGCGCCCAACAGGGAGGAAGAACTGAAGCTTTCTTT; CDR3aa: CASSAQQGGRTEAFF
v_gene: TRBV5-1; d_gene: .; abundance: .; j_gene: TRBJ2-1; len: 13; CDR3nt: TGCGCCAGCAGCAGGCAGGCAGAGAGTGAGCAGTTCTTC; CDR3aa: CASSRQAESEQFF
v_gene: TRBV6-1; d_gene: TRBD1; abundance: once; j_gene: TRBJ1-6; len: 16; CDR3nt: TGTGCCAGCAGTGAATGGCAGGGGGTTTATAATTCACCCCTCCACTTT; CDR3aa: CASSEWQGVYNSPLHF
v_gene: TRBV6-4; d_gene: .; abundance: .; j_gene: TRBJ2-1; len: 18; CDR3nt: TGTGCCAGCACCCCTTGCCGTACGCAACTTAGCTCCTACAATGAGCAGTTCTTC; CDR3aa: CASTPCRTQLSSYNEQFF
v_gene: TRBV11-2; d_gene: .; abundance: .; j_gene: TRBJ2-3; len: 14; CDR3nt: TGTGCCAGCAGCCCTCACCGGGGGTCAGATACGCAGTATTTT; CDR3aa: CASSPHRGSDTQYF
v_gene: TRBV4-1; d_gene: .; abundance: .; j_gene: TRBJ2-7; len: 16; CDR3nt: TGCGCCAGCAGCCAAGTCGATGCACGTGAATACTACGAGCAGTACTTC; CDR3aa: CASSQVDAREYYEQYF
v_gene: TRBV27; d_gene: TRBD2; abundance: .; j_gene: TRBJ2-3; len: 19; CDR3nt: TGTGCCAGCAGTTCGTTCCGACCACTAGCGGGAGGGCCATATGATACGCAGTATTTT; CDR3aa: CASSSFRPLAGGPYDTQYF
v_gene: TRBV11-2; d_gene: TRBD2; abundance: .; j_gene: TRBJ2-1; len: 15; CDR3nt: TGTGCCAGCAGCTTAGCGGCTAGCGGGGGCTATGAGCAGTTCTTC; CDR3aa: CASSLAASGGYEQFF
v_gene: TRBV7-9; d_gene: TRBD1; abundance: .; j_gene: TRBJ1-2; len: 14; CDR3nt: TGTGCCAGCAGCCGGACAGGAGTCAACTATGGCTACACCTTC; CDR3aa: CASSRTGVNYGYTF
v_gene: TRBV19; d_gene: .; abundance: .; j_gene: TRBJ2-7; len: 12; CDR3nt: TGTGCCAGTAGTATGGGGTCCTACGAGCAGTACTTC; CDR3aa: CASSMGSYEQYF
v_gene: TRBV2; d_gene: .; abundance: .; j_gene: TRBJ1-5; len: 13; CDR3nt: TGTGCCAGCACTGGTAGGGTAGGTCAGCCCCAGCATTTT; CDR3aa: CASTGRVGQPQHF
v_gene: TRBV7-2; d_gene: .; abundance: few; j_gene: TRBJ2-7; len: 14; CDR3nt: TGTGCCAGCAGCAGGGACTGGTCCTCCTACGAGCAGTACTTC; CDR3aa: CASSRDWSSYEQYF
v_gene: TRBV7-9; d_gene: .; abundance: .; j_gene: TRBJ2-1; len: 13; CDR3nt: TGTGCCAGCAGCCCCGGGACACGCAATGAGCAGTTCTTC; CDR3aa: CASSPGTRNEQFF
v_gene: TRBV7-3; d_gene: TRBD2; abundance: .; j_gene: TRBJ2-1; len: 16; CDR3nt: TGTGCCAGCAGCTTAACTAGCGGGAGTCTCTACAATGAGCAGTTCTTC; CDR3aa: CASSLTSGSLYNEQFF
v_gene: TRBV2; d_gene: .; abundance: .; j_gene: TRBJ2-7; len: 12; CDR3nt: TGTGCCAGCAGAGGAAACAGCTACGAGCAGTACTTC; CDR3aa: CASRGNSYEQYF
v_gene: TRBV18; d_gene: TRBD1; abundance: once; j_gene: TRBJ2-7; len: 15; CDR3nt: TGTGCCAGCTCACCTACCCAGGGGGCGCCTTACGAGCAGTACTTC; CDR3aa: CASSPTQGAPYEQYF
v_gene: TRBV5-1; d_gene: .; abundance: once; j_gene: TRBJ2-3; len: 16; CDR3nt: TGCGCCAGCAGCTTGGGAAACCCGCGGGGTCCAGATACGCAGTATTTT; CDR3aa: CASSLGNPRGPDTQYF
v_gene: TRBV18; d_gene: TRBD1; abundance: .; j_gene: TRBJ1-1; len: 14; CDR3nt: TGTGCCAGCTCACACGCCGACAGGGCTACTGAAGCTTTCTTT; CDR3aa: CASSHADRATEAFF
v_gene: TRBV6-1; d_gene: .; abundance: .; j_gene: TRBJ1-4; len: 12; CDR3nt: TGTGCCAGCAGTGAATACAGCGAAAAACTGTTTTTT; CDR3aa: CASSEYSEKLFF
v_gene: TRBV28; d_gene: .; abundance: .; j_gene: TRBJ2-2; len: 15; CDR3nt: TGTGCCAGCAGTTTGCGGACTCCGAACACCGGGGAGCTGTTTTTT; CDR3aa: CASSLRTPNTGELFF
v_gene: TRBV19; d_gene: .; abundance: .; j_gene: TRBJ2-2; len: 19; CDR3nt: TGTGCCAGTAGTATAATCGACAGCTATATCGGGTCTTCCACCGGGGAGCTGTTTTTT; CDR3aa: CASSIIDSYIGSSTGELFF
v_gene: TRBV18; d_gene: .; abundance: .; j_gene: TRBJ2-7; len: 12; CDR3nt: TGTGCCAGCTCAACAGGGTCCTACGAGCAGTACTTC; CDR3aa: CASSTGSYEQYF
v_gene: TRBV5-1; d_gene: .; abundance: .; j_gene: TRBJ2-7; len: 14; CDR3nt: TGCGCCAGCAGCTTGGCTGGCAAGCCCTACGAGCAGTACTTC; CDR3aa: CASSLAGKPYEQYF
v_gene: TRBV6-5; d_gene: .; abundance: .; j_gene: TRBJ1-1; len: 15; CDR3nt: TGTGCCAGCAGGCGGACGGAGGATTCGGACACTGAAGCTTTCTTT; CDR3aa: CASRRTEDSDTEAFF
v_gene: TRBV19; d_gene: TRBD2; abundance: .; j_gene: TRBJ2-1; len: 18; CDR3nt: TGTGCCAGTAGTATTCAGACTAGCGGGAGCATGGCTAACAATGAGCAGTTCTTC; CDR3aa: CASSIQTSGSMANNEQFF